The 15 T cell receptor beta chains reported below all come from one sample, sequenced in a study of CD8 T cells in ankylosing spondylitis. TCRdb itself ran the 5' RACE reads through MiXCR, one entry per CDR3 protein. Of 310,000 or so distinct CDR3 sequences listed, over 15% are singletons. Input material: blood, either unsorted or a sorted T cell fraction (not recorded which). Receptors originate from a male donor with ankylosing spondylitis or in good health (not recorded which).

V usage is TRBV6-1 and J usage is TRBJ1-1; D unclear. Looked up from germline, CDR1 is MNHNS and CDR2 is SASEGT. There are 11 residues in the CDR3. Trimming pared 0 bases from V and 9 bases from J, leaving 5 bases between. The chain's CDR3 is CASSEASKAFF. CDR3 sequence (DNA): TGTGCCAGCAGTGAAGCGAGTAAAGCTTTCTTT.

This clonotype showed up just a few times. The rearrangement uses TRBV10-2 and TRBJ2-7; D unclear. V lost 2 bases to trimming and J lost 5 bases, with 10 bases between them. The germline V gene has CDR1 WSHSY and CDR2 SAAADI. The CDR3 is 13 residues long. CDR3 protein: CASSEIGRHEQYV. CDR3 nucleotide sequence: TGCGCCAGCAGTGAGATAGGTCGGCACGAGCAGTACGTC.

This clonotype showed up just a few times. The V and J genes are TRBV25-1 and TRBJ1-5; D ambiguous. This CDR3 has 13 residues. V lost 4 bases, J lost 2 bases, and 6 bases lay in between. The germline CDR1 and CDR2 sequences are MGHDK and SYGVNS. DNA of the CDR3: TGTGCCAGCAGTGCGAGGGGCAATCAGCCCCAGCATTTT. The encoded protein is CASSARGNQPQHF.

The J gene is TRBJ1-4, the V gene TRBV5-1; no clear D gene. The CDR3 totals 14 residues. The V gene lost 2 bases and the J gene lost 5 bases, with 10 bases spanning the gap. Germline V CDR1 and CDR2: SGHRS, YFSETQ. For the CDR3, the DNA is TGCGCCAGCAGCTTCTCTCCAGGAAATGAAAAACTGTTTTTT. Protein sequence: CASSFSPGNEKLFF.

In its sample, this clonotype was seen a few times. This chain uses TRBV6-1 with TRBJ1-5; the D is unclear. The CDR3 extends over 15 amino acids. CDR1 MNHNS and CDR2 SASEGT come from the germline V gene. With 1 base removed from V and 6 bases from J, the gap between germline ends came to 13 bases. CDR3 sequence reads: CASSEEGGMGQPQHF. The CDR3 DNA is TGTGCCAGCAGTGAAGAAGGAGGGATGGGTCAGCCCCAGCATTTT.

This clonotype came up once. The DNA of the CDR3 is TGCGCCAGCAGCTTTCGTATTAAGAGGGCCCCAGATACGCAGTATTTT. Translation gives CASSFRIKRAPDTQYF. V is TRBV5-1 and J is TRBJ2-3; weak D call: TRBD2 (5 bases). The germline V and J ends were trimmed by 2 bases and 4 bases, with 17 bases remaining between them. The V gene's germline CDR1 is SGHRS and CDR2 YFSETQ. The CDR3 is 16 residues long.

The chain recombines TRBV28 with TRBJ2-3; TRBD1 aligns across 8 bases. This CDR3 comprises 15 residues. J gave up 6 bases and V 4 bases, and 9 bases lay outside the gene matches. Germline V gene data show CDR1 as MDHEN and CDR2 as SYDVKM. The CDR3 here is CASSSRQGLGDTQYF. DNA for the CDR3: TGTGCCAGCAGTTCCCGACAGGGGTTGGGGGATACGCAGTATTTT.

The CDR3 spells CSVEAVQGARETQYF. DNA for the CDR3: TGCAGCGTTGAAGCGGTTCAGGGGGCGAGGGAGACCCAGTACTTC. The V and J genes are TRBV29-1 and TRBJ2-5; 8 positions agree with TRBD1. CDR1 and CDR2 from the germline V gene are SQVTM and ANQGSEA. CDR3 length: 15 amino acids. V trimming: 1 base; J trimming: 5 bases; junction bases outside the gene matches: 9.

CDR3 DNA: TGTGCCAGCAGAACCAGACAGGGAAACACCATATATTTT. This codes for CASRTRQGNTIYF. The rearrangement joins TRBV6-1 to TRBJ1-3; D might be TRBD1 (5 bases). Germline values: CDR1 MNHNS, CDR2 SASEGT. The V and J ends lost 6 bases and 4 bases respectively, with 10 bases between them. This CDR3 is 13 amino acids long.

The chain employs TRBV14 and TRBJ1-3, with 7 bases fitting TRBD1. This CDR3 has 17 amino acids. V trimming: 4 bases; J trimming: 1 base; junction bases outside the gene matches: 10. CDR1 SGHDN and CDR2 FVKESK come from the germline V gene. CDR3 bases: TGTGCCAGCAGCCGCTTTATCAGGACAGGTTCTGGAAACACCATATATTTT. Residues: CASSRFIRTGSGNTIYF. The full variable domain, in which reference TRBV14 and TRBJ1-3 provide the parts outside the CDR3, is EAGVTQFPSHSVIEKGQTVTLRCDPISGHDNLYWYRRVMGKEIKFLLHFVKESKQDESGMPNNRFLAERTGGTYSTLKVQPAELEDSGVYFCASSRFIRTGSGNTIYFGEGSWLTVV.

This chain links TRBV7-2 with TRBJ2-3, with unresolved D. Trimming removed 5 bases from V and 2 bases from J, with 17 bases in between. CDR1 is SGHTA and CDR2 is FQGNSA in the germline V gene. CDR3 length: 16 residues. The CDR3 region has the DNA TGTGCCAGCAGCCGCAACGGACCAGTTACCACAGATACGCAGTATTTT. This codes for CASSRNGPVTTDTQYF.

This clonotype was recorded a few times. The chain recombines TRBV20-1 with TRBJ2-3; D is perhaps TRBD2 (5 bases). Germline CDR1 DFQATT, CDR2 SNEGSKA (reference sequence). The CDR3 sequence is 15 residues long. The germline V and J ends were trimmed by 6 bases and 0 bases, with 16 bases remaining between them. CDR3 sequence: CSAIERGPSTDTQYF. CDR3 bases: TGCAGTGCCATCGAGCGAGGGCCTAGCACAGATACGCAGTATTTT.

The chain recombines TRBV5-5 with TRBJ2-7; the D gene could be TRBD1 or TRBD2 (5 bases each). CDR1 and CDR2 from the germline V gene are SGHKS and YYEKEE (reference sequence). The CDR3 loop spans 13 amino acids. The germline V and J ends were trimmed by 2 bases and 10 bases, with 16 bases remaining between them. In DNA, the CDR3 is TGTGCCAGCAGCTTTAAAGGGACGGAACAACAGTACGTC. Its translation is CASSFKGTEQQYV.

V is TRBV29-1 and J is TRBJ2-1; TRBD2 might be the D (5 bases). V lost 4 bases and J 8 bases, leaving 12 bases between the germline ends. The CDR3 extends over 12 amino acids. Looked up from germline, CDR1 is SQVTM and CDR2 is ANQGSEA. As DNA, the CDR3 is TGCAGCGTTGTGGGGTCCGGGGATGAGCAGTTCTTC. The encoded protein is CSVVGSGDEQFF.

The CDR3 nucleotides read TGTGCCAGCAGCCACCCCAGGATGGATCCGAGCACAGATACGCAGTATTTT. Translation: CASSHPRMDPSTDTQYF. The V gene is TRBV5-8, the J gene TRBJ2-3; D call uncertain. The CDR3 is made up of 17 amino acids. The V gene's germline CDR1 is SGHTS and CDR2 YDEGEE. Trimming removed 4 bases at V and 0 bases at J, with 18 bases between.